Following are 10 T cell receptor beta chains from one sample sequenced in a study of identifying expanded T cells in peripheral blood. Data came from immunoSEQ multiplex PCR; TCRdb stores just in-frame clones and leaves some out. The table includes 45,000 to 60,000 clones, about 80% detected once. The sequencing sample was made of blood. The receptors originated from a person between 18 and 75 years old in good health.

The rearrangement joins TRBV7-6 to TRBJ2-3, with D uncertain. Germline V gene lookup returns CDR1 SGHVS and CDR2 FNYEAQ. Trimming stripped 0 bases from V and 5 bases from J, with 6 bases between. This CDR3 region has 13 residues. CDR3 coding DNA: TGTGCCAGCAGCTTAGCGGTGGGAGATACGCAGTATTTT. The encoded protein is CASSLAVGDTQYF. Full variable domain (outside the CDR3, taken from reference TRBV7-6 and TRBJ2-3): GAGVSQSPRYKVTKRGQDVALRCDPISGHVSLYWYRQALGQGPEFLTYFNYEAQQDKSGLPNDRFSAERPEGSISTLTIQRTEQRDSAMYRCASSLAVGDTQYFGPGTRLTVL.

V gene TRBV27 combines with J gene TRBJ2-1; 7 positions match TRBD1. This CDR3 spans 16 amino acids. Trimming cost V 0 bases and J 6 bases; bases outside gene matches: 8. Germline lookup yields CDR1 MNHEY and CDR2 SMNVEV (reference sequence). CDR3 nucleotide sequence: TGTGCCAGCAGTTTATCTAGGGGACGGACAGGCAATGAGCAGTTCTTC. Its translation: CASSLSRGRTGNEQFF.

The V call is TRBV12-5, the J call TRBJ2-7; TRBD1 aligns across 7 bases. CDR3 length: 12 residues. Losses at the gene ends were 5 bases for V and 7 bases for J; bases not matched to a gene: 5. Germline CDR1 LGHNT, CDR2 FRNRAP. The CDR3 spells CASGTGAGEQYV. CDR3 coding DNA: TGTGCTAGTGGTACAGGGGCTGGTGAGCAGTACGTC.

CDR3 nucleotide sequence: TGTGCCAGCTCTTCGGGGCAGCAAGAGACCCAGTACTTC. Its protein product is CASSSGQQETQYF. The chain employs TRBV18 and TRBJ2-5; D possibly uses TRBD1 or TRBD2 (5 bases each). The CDR3 covers 13 residues. Germline V lookup: CDR1 KGHSH, CDR2 LQKENI. Trimming shortened V by 6 bases and J by 2 bases, and 10 bases separated the two germline ends. Full variable domain (outside the CDR3, taken from reference TRBV18 and TRBJ2-5): NAGVMQNPRHLVRRRGQEARLRCSPMKGHSHVYWYRQLPEEGLKFMVYLQKENIIDESGMPKERFSAEFPKEGPSILRIQQVVRGDSAAYFCASSSGQQETQYFGPGTRLLVL.

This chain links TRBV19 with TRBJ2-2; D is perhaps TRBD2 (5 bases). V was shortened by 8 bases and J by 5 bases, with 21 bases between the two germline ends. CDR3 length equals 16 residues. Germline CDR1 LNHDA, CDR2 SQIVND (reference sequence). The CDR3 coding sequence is TGTGCCAGTGCAAAGGACTCTACCGCTGGTACCGGGGAGCTGTTTTTT. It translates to CASAKDSTAGTGELFF. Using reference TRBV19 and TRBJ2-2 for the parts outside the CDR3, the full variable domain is DGGITQSPKYLFRKEGQNVTLSCEQNLNHDAMYWYRQDPGQGLRLIYYSQIVNDFQKGDIAEGYSVSREKKESFPLTVTSAQKNPTAFYLCASAKDSTAGTGELFFGEGSRLTVL.

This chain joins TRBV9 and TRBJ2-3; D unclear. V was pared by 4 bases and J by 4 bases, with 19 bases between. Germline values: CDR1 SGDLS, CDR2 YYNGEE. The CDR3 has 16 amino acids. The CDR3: CASSPAVAVGSDTQYF. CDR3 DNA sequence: TGTGCCAGCAGCCCAGCAGTAGCTGTCGGCTCAGATACGCAGTATTTT. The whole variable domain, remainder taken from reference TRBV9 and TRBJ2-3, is DSGVTQTPKHLITATGQRVTLRCSPRSGDLSVYWYQQSLDQGLQFLIQYYNGEERAKGNILERFSAQQFPDLHSELNLSSLELGDSALYFCASSPAVAVGSDTQYFGPGTRLTVL.

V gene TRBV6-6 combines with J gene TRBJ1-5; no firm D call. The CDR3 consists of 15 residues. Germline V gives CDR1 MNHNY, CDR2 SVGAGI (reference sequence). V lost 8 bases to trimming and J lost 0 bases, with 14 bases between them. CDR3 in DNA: TGTGCCAGCCGAATAAGGGCTTATAGCAATCAGCCCCAGCATTTT. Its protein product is CASRIRAYSNQPQHF.

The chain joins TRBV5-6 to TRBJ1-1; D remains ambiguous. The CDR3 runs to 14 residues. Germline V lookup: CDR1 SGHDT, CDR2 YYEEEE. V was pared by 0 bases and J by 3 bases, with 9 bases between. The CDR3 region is CASSLVREHTEAFF. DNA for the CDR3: TGTGCCAGCAGCTTGGTTCGCGAGCACACTGAAGCTTTCTTT.

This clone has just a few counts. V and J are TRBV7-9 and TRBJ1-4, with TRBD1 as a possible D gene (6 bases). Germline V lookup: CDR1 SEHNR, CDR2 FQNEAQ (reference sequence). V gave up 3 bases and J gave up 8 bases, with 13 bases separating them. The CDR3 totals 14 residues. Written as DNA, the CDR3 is TGTGCCAGCAGCTTGAGGGACATCACCGAAAAACTGTTTTTT. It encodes CASSLRDITEKLFF.

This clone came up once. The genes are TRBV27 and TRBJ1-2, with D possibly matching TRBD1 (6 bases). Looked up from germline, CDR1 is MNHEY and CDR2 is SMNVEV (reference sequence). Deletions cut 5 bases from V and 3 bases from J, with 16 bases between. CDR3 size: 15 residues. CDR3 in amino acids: CASSPNSRGHYGYTF. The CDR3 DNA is TGTGCCAGCAGTCCAAACTCCAGGGGTCACTATGGCTACACCTTC.